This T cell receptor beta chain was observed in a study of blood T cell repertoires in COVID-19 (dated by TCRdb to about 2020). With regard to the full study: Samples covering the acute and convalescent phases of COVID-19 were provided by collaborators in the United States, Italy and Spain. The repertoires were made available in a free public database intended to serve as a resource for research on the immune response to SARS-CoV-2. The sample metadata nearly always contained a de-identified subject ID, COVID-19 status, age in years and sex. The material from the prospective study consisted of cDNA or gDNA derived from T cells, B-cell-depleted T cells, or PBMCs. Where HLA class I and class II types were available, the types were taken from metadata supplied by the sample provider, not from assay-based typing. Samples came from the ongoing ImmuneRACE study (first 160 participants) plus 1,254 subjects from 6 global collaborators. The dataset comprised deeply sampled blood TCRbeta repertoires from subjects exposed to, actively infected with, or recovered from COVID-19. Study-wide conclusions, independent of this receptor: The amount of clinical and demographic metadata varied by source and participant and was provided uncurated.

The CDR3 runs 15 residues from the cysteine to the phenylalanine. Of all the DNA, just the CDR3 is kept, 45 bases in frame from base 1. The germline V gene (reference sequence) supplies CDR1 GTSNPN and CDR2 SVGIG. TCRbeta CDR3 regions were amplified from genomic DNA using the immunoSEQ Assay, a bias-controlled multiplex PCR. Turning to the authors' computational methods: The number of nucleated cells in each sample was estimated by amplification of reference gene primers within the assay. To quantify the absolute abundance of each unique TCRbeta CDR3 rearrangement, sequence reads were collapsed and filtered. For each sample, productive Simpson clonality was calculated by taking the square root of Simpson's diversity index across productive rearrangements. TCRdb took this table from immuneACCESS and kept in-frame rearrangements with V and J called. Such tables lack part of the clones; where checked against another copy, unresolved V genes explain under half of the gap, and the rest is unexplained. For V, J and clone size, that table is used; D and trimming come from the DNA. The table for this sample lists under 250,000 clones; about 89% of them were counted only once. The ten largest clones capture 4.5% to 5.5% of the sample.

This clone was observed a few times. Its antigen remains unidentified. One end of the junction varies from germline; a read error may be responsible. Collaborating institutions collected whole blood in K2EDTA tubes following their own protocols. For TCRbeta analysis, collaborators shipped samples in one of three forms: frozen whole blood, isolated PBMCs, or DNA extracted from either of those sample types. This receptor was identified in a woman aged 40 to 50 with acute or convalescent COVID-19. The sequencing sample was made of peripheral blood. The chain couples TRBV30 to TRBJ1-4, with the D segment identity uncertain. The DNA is TGTGCCTGGGGTGTCTTGGCAGCCCCCAGGGAAAAACTGTTTTTT. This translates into CAWGVLAAPREKLFF.